The rows below give T cell receptor beta chains drawn from one sample of a study of cytomegalovirus exposure and HLA in healthy donors. TCRdb's table, derived via immunoSEQ multiplex PCR, lists solely in-frame clones and lacks some. Seen here are about 130,000 clones, roughly 70% observed once, and the top ten hold around 3%. Sample: PBMCs. All receptors come from a man aged 35 to 55 in good health and CMV-seronegative. Each CDR3 is given with its conserved first and last residue. The D gene is left open where the match is weak. The listing skips clone size in some rows; elsewhere it reads once, few, many or a size class.

J gene | V gene | D gene | clone size | CDR3 protein | CDR3 DNA
TRBJ2-2 | TRBV7-9 | TRBD1 | - | CASRPAGTGDTGELFF | TGTGCCAGCAGACCCGCCGGGACAGGGGACACCGGGGAGCTGTTTTTT
TRBJ2-1 | TRBV6-1 | - | - | CASSETIVNTEQFF | TGTGCCAGCAGTGAAACCATCGTGAACACTGAGCAGTTCTTC
TRBJ1-1 | TRBV7-8 | TRBD1 | few | CASSKTRDRVNTEAFF | TGTGCCAGCAGCAAGACCCGGGACAGAGTGAACACTGAAGCTTTCTTT
TRBJ1-1 | TRBV10-2 | - | many | CASSESEGNTEAFF | TGCGCCAGCAGTGAGTCGGAGGGAAACACTGAAGCTTTCTTT
TRBJ1-1 | TRBV4-3 | TRBD1 | - | CASSQDVTGATEAFF | TGCGCCAGCAGCCAAGACGTGACAGGGGCCACTGAAGCTTTCTTT
TRBJ1-4 | TRBV5-6 | TRBD1 | - | CASSLTGTYVTNEKLFF | TGTGCCAGCAGCCTGACAGGGACCTACGTTACTAATGAAAAACTGTTTTTT
TRBJ2-7 | TRBV6-5 | TRBD1 | - | CASSYIPGQAFDEQYF | TGTGCCAGCAGTTACATCCCGGGACAGGCTTTTGACGAGCAGTACTTC
TRBJ2-7 | TRBV30 | - | - | CAWSEVLYEQYF | TGTGCCTGGAGCGAGGTTCTCTACGAGCAGTACTTC
TRBJ2-7 | TRBV7-9 | TRBD1 | few | CASSLVARGLNEQYF | TGTGCCAGCAGCTTAGTCGCGAGGGGGCTTAACGAGCAGTACTTC
TRBJ2-5 | TRBV5-1 | - | - | CASSLTQETQYF | TGCGCCAGCAGCTTGACTCAAGAGACCCAGTACTTC
TRBJ2-4 | TRBV13 | TRBD2 | - | CASSSRTSGGAPKNIQYF | TGTGCCAGCAGCTCCCGGACTAGCGGGGGGGCCCCCAAAAACATTCAGTACTTC
TRBJ2-7 | TRBV6-1 | - | once | CASSLQMYEQYF | TGTGCCAGCAGTTTACAGATGTACGAGCAGTACTTC
TRBJ1-1 | TRBV5-4 | - | - | CASSYSDFVNTEAFF | TGTGCCAGCAGCTACTCGGACTTCGTGAACACTGAAGCTTTCTTT
TRBJ2-7 | TRBV6-1 | TRBD1 | - | CASSEATGGSYEQYF | TGTGCCAGCAGTGAAGCAACAGGGGGCTCCTACGAGCAGTACTTC
TRBJ2-7 | TRBV7-2 | - | - | CASSLASGSSYEQYF | TGTGCCAGCAGCTTAGCGAGCGGATCCTCCTACGAGCAGTACTTC
TRBJ2-7 | TRBV30 | - | once | CAWSGGYPGEQYF | TGTGCCTGGAGTGGAGGCTACCCGGGAGAGCAGTACTTC
TRBJ2-1 | TRBV5-1 | TRBD2 | - | CASSLDLAGAYNEQFF | TGCGCCAGCAGCTTGGATCTAGCGGGGGCCTACAATGAGCAGTTCTTC
TRBJ2-5 | TRBV9 | - | - | CASSVGQYQETQYF | TGTGCCAGCAGCGTAGGTCAGTACCAAGAGACCCAGTACTTC
TRBJ2-5 | TRBV6-1 | TRBD1 | few | CASSEGQNQETQYF | TGTGCCAGCAGTGAGGGACAGAACCAAGAGACCCAGTACTTC
TRBJ2-1 | TRBV5-1 | TRBD1 | - | CASSPTPTGSYNEQFF | TGCGCCAGCAGCCCCACCCCGACAGGGTCCTACAATGAGCAGTTCTTC
TRBJ2-7 | TRBV27 | - | - | CASSSIRGLEQYF | TGTGCCAGCAGTTCCATCCGGGGGTTGGAGCAGTACTTC
TRBJ2-2 | TRBV11-3 | TRBD1 | - | CASSWRVDRGLGGELFF | TGTGCCAGCAGCTGGAGAGTGGACAGGGGGCTGGGCGGGGAGCTGTTTTTT
TRBJ1-2 | TRBV7-2 | - | - | CASSQYSNYGYTF | TGTGCCAGCAGCCAATACAGTAACTATGGCTACACCTTC
TRBJ2-7 | TRBV5-6 | TRBD2 | - | CASSLAWLAGVGEQYF | TGTGCCAGCAGCTTGGCCTGGCTAGCGGGAGTAGGAGAGCAGTACTTC
TRBJ1-2 | TRBV7-9 | - | - | CASSLMTRGGYTF | TGTGCCAGCAGCTTAATGACCAGGGGCGGCTACACCTTC
TRBJ1-2 | TRBV14 | - | - | CASSQQGYGYTF | TGTGCCAGCAGCCAACAGGGCTATGGCTACACCTTC
TRBJ2-2 | TRBV21-1 | - | - | CASSKVLRANTGELFF | TGTGCCAGCAGCAAAGTACTCAGGGCGAACACCGGGGAGCTGTTTTTT
TRBJ2-7 | TRBV5-1 | TRBD1 | - | CASSVTGPPYEQYF | TGCGCCAGCAGCGTGACAGGGCCTCCGTACGAGCAGTACTTC
TRBJ2-7 | TRBV6-6 | TRBD2 | few | CASSPGLAGYEQYF | TGTGCCAGCAGCCCCGGGCTAGCGGGATACGAGCAGTACTTC
TRBJ1-6 | TRBV5-1 | - | few | CASSFRVVDSPLHF | TGCGCCAGCAGCTTCAGGGTGGTGGATTCACCCCTCCACTTT
TRBJ2-7 | TRBV6-4 | - | - | CASPYEQYF | TGTGCCAGCCCATACGAGCAGTACTTC
TRBJ1-1 | TRBV18 | TRBD1 | - | CASSQAGTGYYFTEAFF | TGTGCCAGCTCACAAGCCGGGACAGGGTATTATTTCACTGAAGCTTTCTTT
TRBJ2-7 | TRBV7-9 | - | - | CASSLALAHYEQYF | TGTGCCAGCAGCTTAGCGTTAGCACACTACGAGCAGTACTTC
TRBJ1-2 | TRBV7-8 | - | - | CASSLMGQKIDYGYTF | TGTGCCAGCAGCTTAATGGGGCAGAAGATAGACTATGGCTACACCTTC
TRBJ2-3 | TRBV6-5 | TRBD1 | few | CASSFTGAKGTDTQYF | TGTGCCAGCAGTTTCACAGGGGCGAAAGGCACAGATACGCAGTATTTT
TRBJ2-5 | TRBV7-3 | - | - | CASSPVGGETQYF | TGTGCCAGCAGCCCCGTTGGGGGGGAGACCCAGTACTTC
TRBJ1-2 | TRBV7-9 | TRBD1 | few | CASRPGQAANYGYTF | TGTGCCAGCAGACCGGGACAGGCAGCTAACTATGGCTACACCTTC
TRBJ1-1 | TRBV27 | TRBD1 | - | CASSLSTGWIAEAFF | TGTGCCAGCAGTTTATCGACAGGGTGGATCGCTGAAGCTTTCTTT
TRBJ1-4 | TRBV28 | - | - | CASSLGTPEKLFF | TGTGCCAGCAGTTTAGGGACACCAGAAAAACTGTTTTTT
TRBJ2-7 | TRBV28 | TRBD1 | - | CASSLPGGSSYEQYF | TGTGCCAGCAGTTTGCCAGGGGGTAGCTCCTACGAGCAGTACTTC
TRBJ2-5 | TRBV30 | - | - | CAWSGLGPGETQYF | TGTGCCTGGAGTGGACTGGGTCCGGGAGAGACCCAGTACTTC
TRBJ1-2 | TRBV25-1 | - | - | CASLDGGGGYTF | TGTGCCAGCTTGGACGGCGGGGGAGGCTACACCTTC
TRBJ2-7 | TRBV7-9 | - | - | CASSSIPAPPASEQYF | TGTGCCAGCAGCTCAATCCCGGCGCCTCCCGCCAGCGAGCAGTACTTC
TRBJ2-7 | TRBV30 | TRBD1 | - | CAWSASRTGDGEQYF | TGTGCCTGGAGTGCGTCCCGGACAGGGGATGGCGAGCAGTACTTC
TRBJ2-1 | TRBV5-4 | TRBD2 | - | CASSWEGGGSFREQFF | TGTGCCAGCAGCTGGGAGGGCGGCGGGAGTTTTCGTGAGCAGTTCTTC
TRBJ2-7 | TRBV5-1 | - | - | CASSEEQGWQYF | TGCGCCAGCAGCGAAGAACAGGGTTGGCAGTACTTC
TRBJ2-2 | TRBV4-3 | - | - | CASSHGGTANTGELFF | TGCGCCAGCAGCCATGGAGGGACAGCGAACACCGGGGAGCTGTTTTTT
TRBJ2-2 | TRBV5-1 | - | - | CASSLRGNRDEAGELFF | TGCGCCAGCAGCTTGAGGGGAAACAGGGATGAGGCCGGGGAGCTGTTTTTT
TRBJ1-1 | TRBV2 | TRBD1 | - | CASNRGRAYTEAFF | TGTGCCAGCAACAGGGGCAGGGCCTATACTGAAGCTTTCTTT
TRBJ2-7 | TRBV5-1 | TRBD1 | - | CASSGTVSYEQYF | TGCGCCAGCAGCGGGACAGTATCCTACGAGCAGTACTTC
TRBJ2-1 | TRBV6-4 | TRBD1 | - | CASKTGQDYNEQFF | TGTGCCAGCAAGACCGGACAGGATTACAATGAGCAGTTCTTC
TRBJ2-7 | TRBV30 | TRBD1 | few | CAWSVWGQRYEQYF | TGTGCCTGGAGTGTATGGGGACAGAGGTACGAGCAGTACTTC
TRBJ1-2 | TRBV18 | TRBD1 | - | CASSPLDRGRGYGYTF | TGTGCCAGCTCACCACTTGACAGGGGGCGCGGCTATGGCTACACCTTC